This passage covers 10 T cell receptor beta chains from one sample sequenced in a study of beta chain features in type 1 diabetes. These receptors are not linked to any known antigen. Expressed TCRB transcripts were sequenced after all isolated RNA was converted to cDNA. Using immunoSEQ multiplex PCR, the repertoire was profiled, and TCRdb retains in-frame clones only, with some absent. The sample lists around 710,000 clones; around 12% were seen once. Findings and caveats of the study: Type 1 diabetes patients showed a moderate but significant shortening of TCRB CDR3s in all four CD4+ subsets.

The sample consisted of naive CD4+ T cells from blood. The receptors were sampled from a man aged 25 to 45 with type 1 diabetes.

The chain uses TRBV6-5 and TRBJ1-2; D is undetermined. Trimming left V 8 bases short and J 4 bases short, with 17 bases between. CDR1 and CDR2 from the germline V gene are MNHEY and SVGAGI. The CDR3 has 14 residues. The CDR3 region is CASSGHTGGYGYTF. The CDR3 nucleotides are TGTGCCAGCTCCGGCCACACCGGAGGCTATGGCTACACCTTC.

This clone was detected a few times. The rearrangement uses TRBV7-9 and TRBJ2-5; D unresolved. V lost 5 bases to trimming and J lost 5 bases, with 12 bases between them. The CDR3 extends over 13 amino acids. Germline V gene data show CDR1 as SEHNR and CDR2 as FQNEAQ (reference sequence). The CDR3 DNA sequence: TGTGCCAGCAGCCTTTCAAGTTGGGAGACCCAGTACTTC. This gives the protein CASSLSSWETQYF.

The V and J genes are TRBV7-2 and TRBJ2-3; D may be TRBD2 (5 bases). The germline V gene has CDR1 SGHTA and CDR2 FQGNSA. V was cut by 1 base and J by 2 bases, with 7 bases left in between. The CDR3 sequence is 14 residues long. The CDR3 DNA follows: TGTGCCAGCAGCTTAGGGACTCCCACAGATACGCAGTATTTT. It is translated as CASSLGTPTDTQYF.

The sample holds a few counts of this clone. Other DNA sequences in this specimen translate into the identical CDR3. The chain employs TRBV18 and TRBJ1-1; D gene ambiguous. Trimming removed 2 bases at V and 0 bases at J, with 4 bases between. The CDR3 is 13 residues long. Germline-derived CDR1 and CDR2 are KGHSH and LQKENI. The CDR3 DNA is TGTGCCAGCTCACCAGGATTGAACACTGAAGCTTTCTTT. Amino acids: CASSPGLNTEAFF.

The chain has TRBV2 and TRBJ1-2; D gene uncertain. The CDR3 length is 12 residues. CDR1 and CDR2 (germline): SNHLY, FYNNEI. Trimming took off 2 bases at V and 3 bases at J, with 4 bases between the two ends. CDR3 nucleotide sequence: TGTGCCAGCAGTGAACAAGACTATGGCTACACCTTC. Translation gives CASSEQDYGYTF.

The rearrangement joins TRBV7-9 to TRBJ1-2, with TRBD1 as a possible D gene (5 bases). From germline, CDR1 is SEHNR and CDR2 FQNEAQ (reference sequence). The CDR3 is made up of 15 amino acids. The V and J ends lost 5 bases and 3 bases respectively, with 16 bases between them. CDR3 coding DNA: TGTGCCAGCAGCCCTCAGGTTGGGGGTCACTATGGCTACACCTTC. Its translation: CASSPQVGGHYGYTF.

This sequence joins TRBV19 and TRBJ2-7, with 12 bases matching TRBD1. The CDR3 runs to 17 residues. After removal of 5 bases from V and 6 bases from J, the junction contained 14 bases not matched to a gene. Germline V lookup: CDR1 LNHDA, CDR2 SQIVND (reference sequence). The CDR3, as DNA: TGTGCCAGTAGTCCATGGCCCCGGGACAGGGGGCCTGGCGAGCAGTACTTC. Its protein product is CASSPWPRDRGPGEQYF.

This clone was counted a few times. This rearrangement joins TRBV21-1 to TRBJ2-3; no check of the table's D call, TRBD2, against the DNA was made. TRBV21-1 is marked as a pseudogene. CDR3 length: 13 residues. The CDR3 spells CARAEGISDTQYF. CDR3 bases: TGTGCCCGGGCGGAGGGCATCTCAGATACGCAGTATTTT.

The chain recombines TRBV4-3 with TRBJ1-3; TRBD1 is a possible D gene (5 bases). With 4 bases removed from V and 4 bases from J, the gap between germline ends came to 14 bases. CDR1 is LGHNA and CDR2 is YSLEER in the germline V gene. The CDR3 runs to 15 residues. The CDR3 loop is CASSPSPGRGNTIYF. CDR3 nucleotide sequence: TGCGCCAGCAGCCCCTCTCCGGGGCGCGGAAACACCATATATTTT.

As concerns this clone: The sample contains more than one DNA sequence encoding this CDR3. The CDR3 sequence is CASSELLGGNQPQHF. The CDR3, as DNA: TGTGCCAGCAGTGAACTCCTTGGGGGCAATCAGCCCCAGCATTTT. The chain has TRBV2 and TRBJ1-5; D uncertain. This CDR3 is built from 15 residues. V lost 2 bases and J lost 2, with 10 bases in between. Germline CDR1 is SNHLY and CDR2 is FYNNEI.